The 20 T cell receptor beta chains given below trace back to one sample, sequenced in a study of cytomegalovirus exposure and HLA in healthy donors. The PCR employed 60 Vbeta primers together with 13 Jbeta primers. Clones were sequenced by immunoSEQ multiplex PCR, and TCRdb holds only the in-frame ones, with some missing. The sample contains about 120,000 clones, over 8.5% of which appear only once. The specimen sequenced was PBMCs. Receptors were obtained from a middle-aged woman in good health and CMV-seropositive.

In this sample, this clone turned up a few times. The chain uses TRBV10-3 and TRBJ2-1; 11 nucleotides line up with TRBD2. The CDR3 sequence is 15 residues long. V shed 0 bases and J 8 bases; nucleotides not matched to a gene: 3. The germline V gene encodes CDR1 ENHRY and CDR2 SYGVKD. CDR3 region: CAISESSGGAHEQFF. The CDR3 DNA reads TGTGCCATCAGTGAGTCTAGCGGGGGGGCCCATGAGCAGTTCTTC.

The chain links TRBV6-6 to TRBJ1-1; 10 positions match TRBD1. The V gene's germline CDR1 is MNHNY and CDR2 SVGAGI (reference sequence). V lost 6 bases and J lost 1; bases outside the gene matches: 5. The CDR3 length is 15 residues. CDR3 nucleotide sequence: TGTGCCAGCAGGGAGAGGGACAGGGGGAACACTGAAGCTTTCTTT. It is translated as CASRERDRGNTEAFF.

The CDR3 sequence: CASSPDRESGYTF. The CDR3 nucleotides read TGTGCCAGCAGCCCCGACAGGGAAAGTGGCTACACCTTC. V is TRBV16 and J is TRBJ1-2; 7 bases agree with TRBD1. The CDR3 length is 13 residues. With V trimmed by 4 bases and J by 7 bases, 6 bases remained unmatched. Germline V lookup: CDR1 KGHSY, CDR2 FQNENV. Full variable domain (remainder filled in from reference TRBV16 and TRBJ1-2): GEEVAQTPKHLVRGEGQKAKLYCAPIKGHSYVFWYQQVLKNEFKFLISFQNENVFDETGMPKERFSAKCLPNSPCSLEIQATKLEDSAVYFCASSPDRESGYTFGSGTRLTVV.

In nucleotides, the CDR3 is TGTGCCATCAGTGAGCCCCACAGGGTGAGCGGCTATGGCTACACCTTC. It specifies CAISEPHRVSGYGYTF. This chain connects TRBV10-3 to TRBJ1-2; possible D gene TRBD1, 6 bases. With 2 bases removed from V and 4 bases from J, the gap between germline ends came to 17 bases. The CDR3 loop spans 16 amino acids. Germline V CDR1 and CDR2: ENHRY, SYGVKD.

The table lists this clone with a few counts. DNA for the CDR3: TGTGCCAGCGACCAGGGACAGGCGTCAGTTTCACCCCTCCACTTT. Encoded protein: CASDQGQASVSPLHF. The chain recombines TRBV28 with TRBJ1-6, with 8 bases lining up with TRBD1. With 8 bases clipped from V and 9 bases from J, the junction kept 12 bases outside the gene matches. Per germline, CDR1 MDHEN and CDR2 SYDVKM. CDR3 length equals 15 residues.

V usage is TRBV6-5 and J usage is TRBJ2-7; 9 nucleotides agree with TRBD1. The CDR3 has 14 amino acids. The V gene's germline CDR1 is MNHEY and CDR2 SVGAGI. The V gene end was trimmed by 2 bases and the J gene end by 2 bases; junction bases not matched to a gene: 1. CDR3 region: CASSYNRGPYEQYF. The CDR3 nucleotides are TGTGCCAGCAGTTACAACAGGGGGCCCTACGAGCAGTACTTC.

In its sample, this clone was seen a few times. The genes are TRBV6-5 and TRBJ1-4; a possible D gene is TRBD1 (5 bases). V dropped 0 bases and J dropped 8 bases, with 13 bases sitting between them. The germline CDR1 and CDR2 sequences are MNHEY and SVGAGI. The CDR3 length is 15 residues. CDR3 amino acids: CASSYSSQGGEKLFF. DNA for the CDR3: TGTGCCAGCAGTTACTCGTCTCAGGGTGGGGAAAAACTGTTTTTT.

This clone showed up just a few times. The CDR3 here is CASSPSRGDRQETQYF. In nucleotides, the CDR3 is TGTGCCAGCAGCCCTAGTCGCGGGGATAGACAAGAGACCCAGTACTTC. The rearrangement joins TRBV7-9 to TRBJ2-5, with TRBD2 as a possible D gene (6 bases). Trimming removed 5 bases from V and 2 bases from J, with 18 bases in between. Germline CDR1 reads SEHNR; CDR2 reads FQNEAQ (reference sequence). The CDR3 runs 16 residues.

The V and J genes are TRBV12-5 and TRBJ2-3; D call uncertain. The CDR3 contains 13 residues. The germline CDR1 and CDR2 sequences are LGHNT and FRNRAP. Trimming took off 6 bases at V and 1 base at J, with 8 bases between the two ends. The CDR3 region is CASGPPGTDTQYF. The CDR3 DNA reads TGTGCTAGTGGACCTCCGGGCACAGATACGCAGTATTTT.

This clone was detected only a few times. The rearrangement links TRBV28 to TRBJ2-7, with D possibly matching TRBD2 (6 bases). V gave up 6 bases and J gave up 0 bases, with 15 bases separating them. Per the germline V gene, CDR1 is MDHEN and CDR2 is SYDVKM. The CDR3 has 15 amino acids. The CDR3 nucleotides are TGTGCCAGCAGCACTACGGGAGTTCGCTCCTACGAGCAGTACTTC. Translated, it gives CASSTTGVRSYEQYF.

This clone was detected a few times. This sequence joins TRBV10-2 and TRBJ1-1, with 7 nucleotides matching TRBD1. Looked up from germline, CDR1 is WSHSY and CDR2 is SAAADI. With 1 base clipped from V and 11 bases from J, the junction kept 10 bases outside the gene matches. The CDR3 runs to 14 residues. CDR3: CASSEWTGPQKAFF. As DNA, the CDR3 is TGCGCCAGCAGTGAGTGGACAGGTCCCCAAAAGGCTTTCTTT.

The gene calls are TRBV6-4 and TRBJ2-2, with 10 bases fitting TRBD1. Germline V gene lookup returns CDR1 MRHNA and CDR2 SNTAGT. The CDR3 consists of 15 residues. J lost 5 bases, V lost 4 bases, and 4 bases had no gene match. The CDR3 spells CASSGGQGETGELFF. The CDR3, as DNA: TGTGCCAGCAGTGGCGGACAGGGGGAAACCGGGGAGCTGTTTTTT.

The chain recombines TRBV5-8 with TRBJ1-4; D gene uncertain. V lost 0 bases, J lost 0 bases, and 12 bases lay in between. Germline values: CDR1 SGHTS, CDR2 YDEGEE. This CDR3 has 17 amino acids. CDR3 nucleotides: TGTGCCAGCAGCTTGGGGAGGAGTTCTGCAACTAATGAAAAACTGTTTTTT. Translation gives CASSLGRSSATNEKLFF.

The chain recombines TRBV27 with TRBJ1-1; D is unresolved. V lost 2 bases, J lost 0 bases, and 10 bases lay in between. This CDR3 has 15 amino acids. Germline V gives CDR1 MNHEY, CDR2 SMNVEV (reference sequence). The CDR3 DNA reads as TGTGCCAGCAGTTTAATTGGGAGCATGAACACTGAAGCTTTCTTT. This gives the protein CASSLIGSMNTEAFF.

The chain combines TRBV6-6 with TRBJ1-1, with D tentatively TRBD1 (5 bases). V lost 3 bases and J lost 1, with 6 bases in between. CDR1 MNHNY and CDR2 SVGAGI come from the germline V gene (reference sequence). The CDR3 contains 13 residues. Here the CDR3 reads CASSYGQNTEAFF. CDR3 DNA sequence: TGTGCCAGCAGTTATGGACAGAACACTGAAGCTTTCTTT.

The rearrangement joins TRBV5-1 to TRBJ1-4; D is unclear. The CDR3 spans 13 residues. Trimming took 4 bases from V and 5 from J, leaving 9 bases between them. The V gene's germline CDR1 is SGHRS and CDR2 YFSETQ. The CDR3 DNA follows: TGCGCCAGCAGCACGGGATCAAATGAAAAACTGTTTTTT. Residues: CASSTGSNEKLFF.

In DNA form, the CDR3 reads TGTGCCAGCAATCGGGGCACTGAAGCTTTCTTT. It is translated as CASNRGTEAFF. The rearrangement joins TRBV7-9 to TRBJ1-1; unclear D gene. The germline V gene has CDR1 SEHNR and CDR2 FQNEAQ (reference sequence). CDR3 size: 11 residues. V was shortened by 7 bases and J by 4 bases, with 7 bases between the two germline ends.

Only a few counts were recorded for this clone. The rearrangement links TRBV7-3 to TRBJ2-2; 12 nucleotides agree with TRBD1. CDR3 length equals 17 residues. The trim removed 0 bases at V and 2 bases at J, leaving 1 base unmatched. Germline lookup yields CDR1 SGHTA and CDR2 FQGTGA. The CDR3: CASSLTGTGGNTGELFF. The CDR3 DNA reads as TGTGCCAGCAGCTTAACTGGGACAGGGGGCAACACCGGGGAGCTGTTTTTT.

V gene TRBV2 combines with J gene TRBJ1-1, with TRBD1 identical over 8 bases. J was trimmed by 5 bases and V by 4 bases; bases with no gene match: 9. The CDR3 is 15 amino acids. CDR1 and CDR2 from the germline V gene are SNHLY and FYNNEI. This CDR3 is CASSVQVRGQTEAFF. In DNA, the CDR3 is TGTGCCAGCAGTGTACAGGTCAGGGGGCAAACTGAAGCTTTCTTT. Looking up the rest from reference TRBV2 and TRBJ1-1 gives the full variable domain: EPEVTQTPSHQVTQMGQEVILRCVPISNHLYFYWYRQILGQKVEFLVSFYNNEISEKSEIFDDQFSVERPDGSNFTLKIRSTKLEDSAMYFCASSVQVRGQTEAFFGQGTRLTVV.

The gene calls are TRBV4-2 and TRBJ1-1; no reliable D call. The CDR3 runs 16 residues. The germline CDR1 and CDR2 sequences are LGHNA and YNFKEQ. V lost 0 bases, J lost 3 bases, and 14 bases lay in between. CDR3 protein: CASSQDQEGFYTEAFF. Written as DNA, the CDR3 is TGTGCCAGCAGCCAAGATCAGGAGGGCTTTTACACTGAAGCTTTCTTT.